This TCR beta chain was profiled in a study of T cell repertoires and HLA-DP antigens. About the study: Donor ages ranged from 18-to-29 to 60-to-69; two men, one woman. Pre-culture CD4+ samples used around 1,200 ng DNA versus around 220 ng for CD137+CD4+ sorts.

As concerns this clone: Its antigen is not identified.

Study-wide findings and caveats: Naive and memory CD4+ repertoires were not analysed separately. Against one allele, clones undetected before culture averaged about 34%; against the other, 50% to 60%.

CDR3 length equals 16 residues. V was pared by 2 bases and J by 4 bases, with 7 bases of the junction left unmatched. CDR1 is SGHAT and CDR2 is FQDESV in the germline V gene (reference sequence). TCRdb keeps only in-frame clones here, not all; method: immunoSEQ multiplex PCR. The data contain some 110,000 clones, around 93% of them singletons. Sample: CD4+ T cells from PBMCs. The receptor comes from a woman aged 18-30 years in good health and CMV-seronegative. The J gene is TRBJ2-3, the V gene TRBV11-1; 9 bases match TRBD2. CDR3 nucleotide sequence: TGTGCCAGCAGCTTACGCTTTAGCGGGAGCGCAGATACGCAGTATTTT. Its translation: CASSLRFSGSADTQYF. Looking up the rest from reference TRBV11-1 and TRBJ2-3 gives the full variable domain: EAEVAQSPRYKITEKSQAVAFWCDPISGHATLYWYRQILGQGPELLVQFQDESVVDDSQLPKDRFSAERLKGVDSTLKIQPAELGDSAMYLCASSLRFSGSADTQYFGPGTRLTVL.